Listed here are 31 T cell receptor beta chains from one sample, sequenced in a study of blood T cell repertoires in COVID-19. The repertoire was sequenced with immunoSEQ multiplex PCR; TCRdb's copy has only in-frame clones and lacks some. Of more than 100,000 clones in the sample, around nine tenths were seen once. Specimen: peripheral blood. These receptors were taken from a woman aged 80 or over in a cohort sampled during active COVID-19.

V usage is TRBV4-2 and J usage is TRBJ2-1, with 7 bases matching TRBD2. CDR3 length equals 17 residues. Germline-derived CDR1 and CDR2 are LGHNA and YNFKEQ. After removal of 0 bases from V and 6 bases from J, the junction contained 11 bases not matched to a gene. DNA of the CDR3: TGTGCCAGCAGCCAAGATATGACGGGAGGTAGATCCAATGAGCAGTTCTTC. Protein sequence: CASSQDMTGGRSNEQFF.

V is TRBV25-1 and J is TRBJ2-1; 9 bases agree with TRBD1. CDR1 and CDR2 (germline): MGHDK, SYGVNS. The CDR3 sequence is 14 residues long. V gave up 4 bases and J gave up 9 bases; unmatched junction bases: 7. CDR3 coding DNA: TGTGCCAGCAGTGCGTCCCGGGACAGGGTTGAGCAGTTCTTC. Translating it yields CASSASRDRVEQFF.

Only one count was recorded for this clone. The rearrangement links TRBV5-1 to TRBJ1-1, with D possibly being TRBD1 (6 bases). The CDR3 loop spans 15 amino acids. Germline V gene sequence: CDR1 SGHRS, CDR2 YFSETQ. V was trimmed by 3 bases and J by 2 bases, leaving 14 bases between them. The CDR3 DNA reads as TGCGCCAGCAGCTCGGGGGGCGCGTTAAACACTGAAGCTTTCTTT. It is translated as CASSSGGALNTEAFF.

CDR3 loop: CASSLGNREGEQFF. The CDR3 DNA is TGTGCCAGCAGCTTAGGAAATAGAGAGGGTGAGCAGTTCTTC. The chain couples TRBV7-8 to TRBJ2-1; TRBD2 might be the D (5 bases). The CDR3 extends over 14 amino acids. The V and J ends lost 1 base and 9 bases respectively, with 13 bases between them. Germline assignment: CDR1 SGHVS and CDR2 FQNEAQ.

This clone was picked up one time. The J gene is TRBJ2-5, the V gene TRBV24-1; possibly TRBD2 for D (5 bases). The V end was cut by 4 bases, the J end by 4 bases, with 15 bases between. The germline V gene encodes CDR1 KGHDR and CDR2 SFDVKD. The CDR3 has 15 residues. In DNA form, the CDR3 reads TGTGCCACCAGTGAGGCTATAGGCGAGGGAGAGACCCAGTACTTC. It yields the protein CATSEAIGEGETQYF.

The J gene is TRBJ1-1, the V gene TRBV10-3, with a possible D match to TRBD1 (5 bases). Trimming took 6 bases from V and 5 from J, leaving 19 bases between them. The CDR3 is made up of 15 amino acids. The germline gives CDR1 ENHRY, CDR2 SYGVKD. In nucleotides, the CDR3 is TGTGCCATCAGCCGACAGATGCTGCTTAGAACTGAAGCTTTCTTT. It encodes CAISRQMLLRTEAFF.

The rearrangement links TRBV10-3 to TRBJ2-2; D unclear. In germline, CDR1 is ENHRY, CDR2 SYGVKD. The germline V and J ends were trimmed by 3 bases and 1 base, with 3 bases remaining between them. CDR3 length: 13 residues. The CDR3 is CAISDKNTGELFF. The CDR3 DNA follows: TGTGCCATCAGTGATAAGAACACCGGGGAGCTGTTTTTT.

This rearrangement joins TRBV5-1 to TRBJ2-5; 7 bases agree with TRBD1. Germline CDR1 reads SGHRS; CDR2 reads YFSETQ. The CDR3 consists of 16 residues. The ends lost 0 bases at V and 2 bases at J; junction bases unmatched: 7. DNA for the CDR3: TGCGCCAGCAGCTTGGGACAGGGCTTGGGGCAAGAGACCCAGTACTTC. Amino acid sequence: CASSLGQGLGQETQYF.

This clone was found a few times. The rearrangement joins TRBV10-1 to TRBJ2-2; no definite D call. Trimming cost V 4 bases and J 0 bases, with 3 bases left between them. The germline gives CDR1 WNHNN, CDR2 SYGVQD (reference sequence). The CDR3 extends over 13 amino acids. The DNA for the CDR3 is TGCGCCAGCAGTGCCTCGAACACCGGGGAGCTGTTTTTT. It specifies CASSASNTGELFF.

The CDR3 reads CASSKSRVGIIFIEQFF. CDR3 bases: TGTGCCAGCAGCAAATCTCGGGTCGGGATTATATTCATTGAGCAGTTCTTC. The chain combines TRBV21-1 with TRBJ2-1; the table assigns TRBD2, which was not confirmed against the DNA. TRBV21-1 is classified as a pseudogene. This CDR3 comprises 17 residues.

The chain couples TRBV19 to TRBJ2-1, with 7 bases that match TRBD2. Trimming cost V 3 bases and J 1 base; bases outside gene matches: 6. The V gene's germline CDR1 is LNHDA and CDR2 SQIVND (reference sequence). There are 16 residues in the CDR3. The CDR3 loop is CASSIAGARSYNEQFF. DNA for the CDR3: TGTGCCAGTAGTATTGCGGGAGCCCGATCCTACAATGAGCAGTTCTTC.

This clone was seen a single time. The chain couples TRBV6-1 to TRBJ2-6; 7 bases fit TRBD1. CDR1 is MNHNS, CDR2 SASEGT, per germline. Trimming took 4 bases from V and 1 from J; bases not matched to a gene: 7. The CDR3 runs 17 residues. CDR3 bases: TGTGCCAGCAGTGCGTTGGACAGGTCGTCTGGGGCCAACGTCCTGACTTTC. The encoded protein is CASSALDRSSGANVLTF.

The V call is TRBV5-1, the J call TRBJ2-7, with TRBD1 matching over 9 bases. The CDR3 spans 14 residues. Per germline, CDR1 SGHRS and CDR2 YFSETQ. With 4 bases clipped from V and 6 bases from J, the junction kept 8 bases outside the gene matches. CDR3 sequence (DNA): TGCGCCAGCAGCGGAGGGGACAGGGTTGGCGAGCAGTACTTC. It encodes CASSGGDRVGEQYF.

The CDR3 bases are TGCAGCGTTGTGGTCAGGGTGGGGGGCAATGAGCAGTTCTTC. This sequence encodes CSVVVRVGGNEQFF. V usage is TRBV29-1 and J usage is TRBJ2-1, with a weak D call TRBD2 (6 bases). The CDR3 loop spans 14 amino acids. V was cut by 4 bases and J by 6 bases, with 16 bases left in between. The V gene's germline CDR1 is SQVTM and CDR2 ANQGSEA.

The V and J genes are TRBV19 and TRBJ1-5, with 8 bases lining up with TRBD1. Germline CDR1 reads LNHDA; CDR2 reads SQIVND (reference sequence). The CDR3 covers 16 residues. Germline trimming cut 7 bases from V and 0 bases from J; bases unmatched to any gene: 8. The chain's CDR3 is CASMLTGASSNQPQHF. The CDR3 DNA sequence: TGTGCCAGTATGTTGACAGGGGCGAGTAGCAATCAGCCCCAGCATTTT.

V and J are TRBV9 and TRBJ1-1; D not certain. The CDR3 is 12 residues long. V lost 0 bases to trimming and J lost 7 bases, with 7 bases between them. In germline, CDR1 is SGDLS, CDR2 YYNGEE. The CDR3 protein is CASSVAQREAFF. Written as DNA, the CDR3 is TGTGCCAGCAGCGTAGCCCAGCGTGAAGCTTTCTTT.

This clone came up a few times. This chain uses TRBV29-1 with TRBJ2-1, with 11 bases matching TRBD2. CDR3 length: 16 residues. Unmatched junction bases numbered 9, after V lost 4 bases and J lost 4 bases. CDR1 and CDR2 from the germline V gene are SQVTM and ANQGSEA. This CDR3 reads CSVVETSGVLYNEQFF. In DNA form, the CDR3 reads TGCAGCGTTGTTGAGACTAGCGGGGTCCTTTACAATGAGCAGTTCTTC.

This clone was counted once. The V call is TRBV18, the J call TRBJ2-1, with 8 bases identical to TRBD1. The J segment lost 9 bases and the V segment lost 2 bases, leaving 3 bases of the junction unmatched. The CDR3 loop spans 13 amino acids. In germline, CDR1 is KGHSH, CDR2 LQKENI. CDR3 DNA: TGTGCCAGCTCACCAGGACAGGGATCTGAGCAGTTCTTC. It is translated as CASSPGQGSEQFF.

This rearrangement joins TRBV5-1 to TRBJ2-7; TRBD2 agrees at 11 bases. The CDR3 loop spans 15 amino acids. Germline-derived CDR1 and CDR2 are SGHRS and YFSETQ. Germline trimming cut 4 bases from V and 5 bases from J; bases unmatched to any gene: 8. CDR3 sequence: CASSLTSGRFDEQYF. The CDR3 DNA follows: TGCGCCAGCAGCCTAACTAGCGGGAGATTTGACGAGCAGTACTTC. The full variable domain, its missing parts supplied by reference TRBV5-1 and TRBJ2-7, is KAGVTQTPRYLIKTRGQQVTLSCSPISGHRSVSWYQQTPGQGLQFLFEYFSETQRNKGNFPGRFSGRQFSNSRSEMNVSTLELGDSALYLCASSLTSGRFDEQYFGPGTRLTVT.

The rearrangement joins TRBV19 to TRBJ2-1, with a tentative D call TRBD2 (6 bases). V lost 1 base to trimming and J lost 10 bases, with 14 bases between them. The CDR3 is 14 residues long. Per germline, CDR1 LNHDA and CDR2 SQIVND (reference sequence). Written as DNA, the CDR3 is TGTGCCAGTAGTATAGCGGGCCTAGCGAGCGAGCAGTTCTTC. As protein: CASSIAGLASEQFF.

This clone occurred once. This chain connects TRBV24-1 to TRBJ2-3, with D uncertain. Germline CDR1 and CDR2: KGHDR and SFDVKD. V shed 10 bases and J shed 0 bases, with 16 bases lying between them. The CDR3 has 15 residues. The CDR3 nucleotides read TGTGCCACTTCGGAGAACTACGTCAGCACAGATACGCAGTATTTT. Translating it yields CATSENYVSTDTQYF.

The chain joins TRBV4-2 to TRBJ2-3, with 12 bases identical to TRBD2. The germline V gene has CDR1 LGHNA and CDR2 YNFKEQ. J lost 4 bases, V lost 1 base, and 6 bases had no gene match. The CDR3 has 17 residues. As DNA, the CDR3 is TGTGCCAGCAGCCAAGCGCTTTCTAGCGGGGGGGCAGATACGCAGTATTTT. Its protein is CASSQALSSGGADTQYF.

The chain has TRBV4-1 and TRBJ1-6; D not resolved. Per germline, CDR1 MGHRA and CDR2 YSYEKL. The V gene lost 0 bases and the J gene lost 7 bases, with 10 bases spanning the gap. This CDR3 region has 15 residues. Here the CDR3 reads CASSQDSQTNSPLHF. The CDR3 DNA follows: TGCGCCAGCAGCCAAGATTCACAAACAAATTCACCCCTCCACTTT.

The CDR3 loop is CASTRGNADTQYF. The CDR3 region has the DNA TGCGCCAGCACCAGGGGGAACGCTGATACGCAGTATTTT. The chain uses TRBV5-1 and TRBJ2-3; 7 nucleotides line up with TRBD1. V dropped 6 bases and J dropped 6; count of bases not matched to a gene: 7. Germline CDR1 SGHRS, CDR2 YFSETQ. This CDR3 comprises 13 residues.

J is TRBJ2-1 and V is TRBV12-5; D is possibly TRBD1 (6 bases). Germline-derived CDR1 and CDR2 are LGHNT and FRNRAP. The V gene lost 0 bases and the J gene lost 0 bases, with 24 bases spanning the gap. The CDR3 runs to 21 residues. CDR3 in DNA: TGTGCTAGTGGTTTGGTAAGAACCAGACAGGCGTGGGGGAGCTCCTACAATGAGCAGTTCTTC. It translates to CASGLVRTRQAWGSSYNEQFF.

This chain joins TRBV30 and TRBJ1-2, with D unresolved. The CDR3 contains 13 residues. Germline values: CDR1 GTSNPN, CDR2 SVGIG (reference sequence). Trimming shortened V by 3 bases and J by 0 bases, and 8 bases separated the two germline ends. The CDR3 DNA follows: TGTGCCTGGAGCAGGCAGACTAACTATGGCTACACCTTC. Its translation: CAWSRQTNYGYTF.

This rearrangement joins TRBV7-9 to TRBJ2-1, with 11 positions matching TRBD2. The CDR3 has 16 residues. Germline CDR1 is SEHNR and CDR2 is FQNEAQ (reference sequence). The V segment lost 5 bases and the J segment 7 bases; nucleotides outside the gene matches: 10. CDR3 region: CASSPRGLAEVNEQFF. The CDR3 coding sequence is TGTGCCAGCAGCCCGAGGGGACTAGCGGAGGTTAATGAGCAGTTCTTC.

The chain carries TRBV2 and TRBJ2-7, with TRBD2 matching 9 bases. V was pared by 3 bases and J by 4 bases, with 10 bases of the junction left unmatched. The CDR3 loop spans 16 amino acids. Per the germline V gene, CDR1 is SNHLY and CDR2 is FYNNEI. Here the CDR3 reads CASSDWATSGPYEQYF. Written as DNA, the CDR3 is TGTGCCAGCAGTGATTGGGCGACTAGCGGACCTTACGAGCAGTACTTC.

The CDR3 loop reads CSADDSGAFF. The CDR3, as DNA: TGCAGTGCTGATGACAGTGGAGCTTTCTTT. The chain uses TRBV20-1 and TRBJ1-1, with a possible D match to TRBD1 (5 bases). The CDR3 is made up of 10 amino acids. V gave up 5 bases and J gave up 10 bases, with 11 bases separating them. The germline V gene has CDR1 DFQATT and CDR2 SNEGSKA (reference sequence).

The rearrangement links TRBV19 to TRBJ1-5, with D maybe TRBD1 (5 bases). Germline V gene sequence: CDR1 LNHDA, CDR2 SQIVND (reference sequence). This CDR3 is 15 amino acids long. With 7 bases removed from V and 0 bases from J, the gap between germline ends came to 13 bases. The CDR3 DNA follows: TGTGCCAGTACCGCGGGACTAAATAGCAATCAGCCCCAGCATTTT. Encoded protein: CASTAGLNSNQPQHF.

This clone appeared a few times. J is TRBJ2-2 and V is TRBV29-1; a weak D match, TRBD1 (6 bases). Looked up from germline, CDR1 is SQVTM and CDR2 is ANQGSEA. The CDR3 sequence is 14 residues long. Trimming cost V 5 bases and J 4 bases, with 14 bases left between them. CDR3 protein: CSVTIQGRTGELFF. CDR3 bases: TGCAGCGTTACGATCCAGGGGCGCACCGGGGAGCTGTTTTTT.